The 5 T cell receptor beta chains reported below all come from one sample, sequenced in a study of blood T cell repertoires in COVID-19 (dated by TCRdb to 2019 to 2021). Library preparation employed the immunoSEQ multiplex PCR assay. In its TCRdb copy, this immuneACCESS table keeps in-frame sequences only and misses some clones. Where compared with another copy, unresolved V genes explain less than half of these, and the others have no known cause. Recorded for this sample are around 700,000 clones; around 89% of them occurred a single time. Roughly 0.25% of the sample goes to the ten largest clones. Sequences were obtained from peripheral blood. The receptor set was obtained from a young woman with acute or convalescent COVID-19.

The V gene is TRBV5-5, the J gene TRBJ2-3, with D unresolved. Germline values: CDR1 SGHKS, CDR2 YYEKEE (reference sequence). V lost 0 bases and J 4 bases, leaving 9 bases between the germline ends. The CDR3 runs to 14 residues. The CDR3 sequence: CASSLGAPADTQYF. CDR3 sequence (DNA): TGTGCCAGCAGCTTGGGAGCCCCCGCAGATACGCAGTATTTT.

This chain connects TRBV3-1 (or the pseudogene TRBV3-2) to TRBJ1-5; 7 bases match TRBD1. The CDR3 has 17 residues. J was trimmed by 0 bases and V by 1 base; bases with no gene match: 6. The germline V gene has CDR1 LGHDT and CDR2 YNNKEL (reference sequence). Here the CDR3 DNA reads TGTGCCAGCAGCCAAGGGGCAGGGGGAATTAGCAATCAGCCCCAGCATTTT. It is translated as CASSQGAGGISNQPQHF.

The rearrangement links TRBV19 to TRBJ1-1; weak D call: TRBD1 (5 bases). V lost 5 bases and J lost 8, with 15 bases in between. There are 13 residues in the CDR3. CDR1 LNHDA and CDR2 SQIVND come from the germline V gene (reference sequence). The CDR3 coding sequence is TGTGCCAGTAGTTCAGGACGGGGACTGGAAGCTTTCTTT. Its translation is CASSSGRGLEAFF.

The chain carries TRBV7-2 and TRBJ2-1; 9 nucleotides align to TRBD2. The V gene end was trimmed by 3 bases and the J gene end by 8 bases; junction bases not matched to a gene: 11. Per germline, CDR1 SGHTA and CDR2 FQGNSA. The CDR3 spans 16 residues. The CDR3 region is CASSLGQRGDEDEQFF. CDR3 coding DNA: TGTGCCAGCAGCTTGGGACAGCGGGGGGACGAGGATGAGCAGTTCTTC. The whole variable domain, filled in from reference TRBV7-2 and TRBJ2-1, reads GAGVSQSPSNKVTEKGKDVELRCDPISGHTALYWYRQSLGQGLEFLIYFQGNSAPDKSGLPSDRFSAERTGGSVSTLTIQRTQQEDSAVYLCASSLGQRGDEDEQFFGPGTRLTVL.

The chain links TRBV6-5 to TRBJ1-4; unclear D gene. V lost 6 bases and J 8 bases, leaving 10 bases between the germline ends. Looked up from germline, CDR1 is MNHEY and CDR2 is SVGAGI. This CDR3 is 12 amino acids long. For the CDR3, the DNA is TGTGCCAGCAGCCGCAGTACGGAAAAACTGTTTTTT. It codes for CASSRSTEKLFF.